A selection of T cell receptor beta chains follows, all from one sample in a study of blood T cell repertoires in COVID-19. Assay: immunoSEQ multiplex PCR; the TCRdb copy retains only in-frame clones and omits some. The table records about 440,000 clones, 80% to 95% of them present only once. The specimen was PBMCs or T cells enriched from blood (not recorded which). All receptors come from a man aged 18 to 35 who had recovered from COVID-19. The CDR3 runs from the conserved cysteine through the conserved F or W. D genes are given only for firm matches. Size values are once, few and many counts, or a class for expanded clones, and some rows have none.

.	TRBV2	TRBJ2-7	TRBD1	CASRRDSPEQYF	TGTGCCAGCAGGAGGGACAGTCCCGAGCAGTACTTC
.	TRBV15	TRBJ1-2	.	CATSPFEASGYGYTF	TGTGCCACCAGCCCCTTCGAGGCAAGTGGCTATGGCTACACCTTC
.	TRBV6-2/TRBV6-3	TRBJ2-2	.	CASSYPTVAGELFF	TGTGCCAGCAGTTACCCGACAGTTGCCGGGGAGCTGTTTTTT
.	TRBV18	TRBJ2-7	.	CASSPLRHSPTYEQYF	TGTGCCAGCTCACCCCTACGACACAGTCCTACCTACGAGCAGTACTTC
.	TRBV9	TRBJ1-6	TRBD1	CASSPGTGGSPLHF	TGTGCCAGCAGCCCCGGGACAGGGGGTTCACCCCTCCACTTT
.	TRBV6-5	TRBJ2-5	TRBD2	CASSPTSGFSQYF	TGTGCCAGCAGCCCCACTAGCGGGTTTAGCCAGTACTTC
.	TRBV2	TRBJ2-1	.	CASSERPLADLYNEQFF	TGTGCCAGCAGTGAAAGACCACTGGCGGATTTATACAATGAGCAGTTCTTC
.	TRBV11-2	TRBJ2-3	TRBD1	CASSARTGGTDTQYF	TGTGCCAGCAGCGCCCGGACAGGGGGCACAGATACGCAGTATTTT
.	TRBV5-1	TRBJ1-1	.	CASSQHEPDSVYTEAFF	TGCGCCAGCAGCCAACACGAGCCCGACAGCGTGTACACTGAAGCTTTCTTT
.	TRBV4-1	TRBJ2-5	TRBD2	CASSPLAGGPDYETQYF	TGCGCCAGCAGCCCCCTAGCGGGAGGGCCGGATTATGAGACCCAGTACTTC
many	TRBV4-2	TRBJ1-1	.	CASSQDTLGNTEAFF	TGTGCCAGCAGCCAAGATACTCTTGGGAACACTGAAGCTTTCTTT
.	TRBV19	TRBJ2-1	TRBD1	CASSPDDRGPGEQFF	TGTGCCAGTAGTCCGGACGACAGGGGCCCGGGTGAGCAGTTCTTC
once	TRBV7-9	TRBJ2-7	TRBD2	CASSPGTSGYEQYF	TGTGCCAGCAGCCCCGGGACTAGCGGCTACGAGCAGTACTTC
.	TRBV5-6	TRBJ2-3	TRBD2	CASSLDSGRTDTQYF	TGTGCCAGCAGCTTGGATAGCGGGAGGACAGATACGCAGTATTTT
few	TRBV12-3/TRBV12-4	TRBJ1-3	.	CASIRDPGNTIYF	TGTGCCAGCATCCGGGATCCTGGAAACACCATATATTTT
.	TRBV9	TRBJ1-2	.	CASSVQENYGYTF	TGTGCCAGCAGCGTACAGGAAAACTATGGCTACACCTTC
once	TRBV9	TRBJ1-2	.	CASSVVAGRAAGGYGYTF	TGTGCCAGCAGCGTAGTGGCAGGACGAGCGGCGGGTGGTTATGGCTACACCTTC
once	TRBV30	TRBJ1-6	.	CAWKQSSYNSPLHF	TGTGCCTGGAAACAGAGCTCCTATAATTCACCCCTCCACTTT